A single sample gave rise to the 27 T cell receptor beta chains below, sequenced in a study of immune cell composition in non-small cell lung cancer. TCRdb's table, derived via immunoSEQ multiplex PCR, lists solely in-frame clones and lacks some. Of 5,000 or so clones listed, roughly 79% were seen once; the top ten hold 10%. Sequencing was carried out using lung tumor tissue. These receptors originate from a human donor with non-small cell lung cancer.

V usage is TRBV7-2 and J usage is TRBJ2-1; no clear D. Germline V gene data show CDR1 as SGHTA and CDR2 as FQGNSA. The CDR3 runs 15 residues. Trimming shortened V by 2 bases and J by 0 bases, and 8 bases separated the two germline ends. The CDR3 bases are TGTGCCAGCAGCTTAAGGAGCTCCTCCTACAATGAGCAGTTCTTC. This codes for CASSLRSSSYNEQFF.

This clone was counted once. V gene TRBV7-9 combines with J gene TRBJ2-5; 16 bases line up with TRBD2. J was trimmed by 5 bases and V by 5 bases; bases with no gene match: 8. CDR1 is SEHNR, CDR2 FQNEAQ, per germline (reference sequence). The CDR3 length is 17 residues. This CDR3 is CASSPGTSGGASETQYF. CDR3 bases: TGTGCCAGCAGCCCAGGGACTAGCGGGGGGGCTTCCGAGACCCAGTACTTC.

This clone showed up just a few times. The chain is built from TRBV5-5 and TRBJ2-1; 9 nucleotides line up with TRBD2. The CDR3 runs 18 residues. V gave up 0 bases and J gave up 6 bases; unmatched junction bases: 13. In germline, CDR1 is SGHKS, CDR2 YYEKEE (reference sequence). CDR3: CASSLVASGTNAGNEQFF. Here the CDR3 DNA reads TGTGCCAGCAGCTTGGTCGCTAGCGGGACTAATGCTGGCAATGAGCAGTTCTTC.

This clone rates as medium-sized. V is TRBV7-3 and J is TRBJ2-3; D is possibly TRBD2 (6 bases). Germline CDR1 is SGHTA and CDR2 is FQGTGA. This CDR3 region has 17 residues. The V and J ends lost 3 bases and 2 bases respectively, with 18 bases between them. CDR3 sequence: CASSLGGTAGATDTQYF. The CDR3 region has the DNA TGTGCCAGCAGCTTGGGTGGGACTGCTGGGGCCACAGATACGCAGTATTTT.

The chain uses TRBV9 and TRBJ1-3, with unresolved D. The germline gives CDR1 SGDLS, CDR2 YYNGEE. The CDR3 sequence is 13 residues long. V dropped 0 bases and J dropped 3 bases, with 4 bases sitting between them. CDR3 DNA: TGTGCCAGCAGCGTAGCTTTTGGAAACACCATATATTTT. Protein product: CASSVAFGNTIYF.

This clone was observed a few times. V usage is TRBV11-2 and J usage is TRBJ2-7; D possibly corresponds to TRBD1 (6 bases). Germline V gene lookup returns CDR1 SGHAT and CDR2 FQNNGV. The CDR3 length is 15 residues. Trimming removed 3 bases from V and 2 bases from J, with 14 bases in between. The DNA for the CDR3 is TGTGCCAGCAGCTTGAGGACAGACGTTACCTACGAGCAGTACTTC. Protein: CASSLRTDVTYEQYF.

J is TRBJ2-3 and V is TRBV7-2; 15 positions agree with TRBD2. The CDR3 covers 18 residues. The V segment lost 1 base and the J segment 4 bases; nucleotides outside the gene matches: 6. Germline CDR1 and CDR2: SGHTA and FQGNSA. The CDR3 spells CASSLGGLAGGRSDTQYF. The CDR3 region has the DNA TGTGCCAGCAGCTTAGGGGGACTAGCGGGAGGTCGATCAGATACGCAGTATTTT.

The chain carries TRBV27 and TRBJ2-5, with 9 bases fitting TRBD2. The J call may not be correct, given that the DNA end is closer to TRBJ2-7. CDR3 length: 13 residues. Germline CDR1 MNHEY, CDR2 SMNVEV (reference sequence). CDR3 amino acids: CASTSSGSLEQYF. CDR3 sequence (DNA): TGTGCCAGCACGAGTAGCGGGAGCCTCGAGCAGTACTTC.

The chain joins TRBV4-3 to TRBJ2-3; the D gene is possibly TRBD1 (6 bases). The germline V and J ends were trimmed by 0 bases and 1 base, with 20 bases remaining between them. CDR1 LGHNA and CDR2 YSLEER come from the germline V gene. The CDR3 length is 19 residues. The CDR3 region is CASSQDDRHSVLRTDTQYF. The DNA of the CDR3 is TGCGCCAGCAGCCAAGACGACAGGCATTCAGTTTTGCGCACAGATACGCAGTATTTT.

The chain employs TRBV20-1 and TRBJ1-1, with D possibly matching TRBD1 (6 bases). Germline V CDR1 and CDR2: DFQATT, SNEGSKA (reference sequence). This CDR3 is 11 amino acids long. The CDR3, as DNA: TGCAGCGTGGGGTTTCTGGACAGCGCTTTCTTT. Its protein product is CSVGFLDSAFF.

V gene TRBV6-6 combines with J gene TRBJ1-2; 7 positions match TRBD1. The germline gives CDR1 MNHNY, CDR2 SVGAGI (reference sequence). V was pared by 4 bases and J by 13 bases, with 12 bases of the junction left unmatched. The CDR3 has 13 amino acids. Here the CDR3 reads CASSSGTDPTCTF. CDR3 sequence (DNA): TGTGCCAGCAGTTCCGGGACAGATCCTACCTGCACCTTC.

The V and J genes are TRBV2 and TRBJ2-7; D is ambiguous. The germline gives CDR1 SNHLY, CDR2 FYNNEI. The CDR3 is 14 amino acids. V gave up 4 bases and J gave up 0 bases, with 10 bases separating them. CDR3 DNA sequence: TGTGCCAGCAGTGGGGCCGCAAGCTCCTACGAGCAGTACTTC. Its translation is CASSGAASSYEQYF.

This clone has just one count. CDR3 DNA sequence: TGTGCCAGTAGTAACCTGGACAGGGGATCGAGGAAACTGTTTTTT. It encodes CASSNLDRGSRKLFF. The V and J genes are TRBV19 and TRBJ1-4; 9 nucleotides line up with TRBD1. The CDR3 spans 15 residues. J was trimmed by 11 bases and V by 4 bases; bases with no gene match: 11. Germline-derived CDR1 and CDR2 are LNHDA and SQIVND (reference sequence).

The J gene is TRBJ2-7, the V gene TRBV19; D is undetermined. The CDR3 sequence is 14 residues long. Germline V gene sequence: CDR1 LNHDA, CDR2 SQIVND (reference sequence). V was shortened by 2 bases and J by 7 bases, with 15 bases between the two germline ends. The CDR3 bases are TGTGCCAGTAGTATAAGTGACTCTTCGGGTGAGCAGTACTTC. Residues: CASSISDSSGEQYF. The full variable domain, with the rest looked up from reference TRBV19 and TRBJ2-7, is DGGITQSPKYLFRKEGQNVTLSCEQNLNHDAMYWYRQDPGQGLRLIYYSQIVNDFQKGDIAEGYSVSREKKESFPLTVTSAQKNPTAFYLCASSISDSSGEQYFGPGTRLTVT.

The V and J genes are TRBV7-2 and TRBJ2-5, with 10 bases fitting TRBD2. The trim removed 2 bases at V and 2 bases at J, leaving 8 bases unmatched. This CDR3 is built from 17 residues. Germline CDR1 reads SGHTA; CDR2 reads FQGNSA. The CDR3 DNA sequence: TGTGCCAGCAGCTTAACGTCCGGAGCGGGGGGGCAAGAGACCCAGTACTTC. It encodes CASSLTSGAGGQETQYF.

This chain joins TRBV15 and TRBJ2-5, with 7 bases lining up with TRBD2. Germline V gene lookup returns CDR1 LNHNV and CDR2 YYDKDF (reference sequence). This CDR3 is 17 amino acids long. The V gene end was trimmed by 1 base and the J gene end by 2 bases; junction bases not matched to a gene: 10. CDR3 in amino acids: CATSRGAQTSVQETQYF. CDR3 in DNA: TGTGCCACCAGCAGAGGGGCCCAAACTAGCGTACAAGAGACCCAGTACTTC.

This chain connects TRBV27 to TRBJ1-5, with unresolved D. Germline CDR1 reads MNHEY; CDR2 reads SMNVEV (reference sequence). The CDR3 length is 13 residues. Trimming took off 6 bases at V and 11 bases at J, with 17 bases between the two ends. Here the CDR3 reads CASSQTPAGSQHF. DNA for the CDR3: TGTGCCAGCAGCCAAACTCCCGCGGGGTCCCAGCATTTT.

The chain couples TRBV29-1 to TRBJ2-3, with D possibly being TRBD1 (5 bases). CDR3 length: 19 amino acids. The ends were cut back, 0 bases at V and 1 base at J, with 23 bases in the middle. Germline values: CDR1 SQVTM, CDR2 ANQGSEA. CDR3 DNA sequence: TGCAGCGTTGAAGATCTAGGGGATGGCCTCTTTACTGGCACAGATACGCAGTATTTT. This gives the protein CSVEDLGDGLFTGTDTQYF.

This chain links TRBV5-6 with TRBJ1-5; perhaps TRBD1 as D (5 bases). Trimming pared 3 bases from V and 7 bases from J, leaving 8 bases between. The CDR3 is made up of 12 amino acids. CDR1 and CDR2 from the germline V gene are SGHDT and YYEEEE. CDR3 bases: TGTGCCAGCAGCTATGGGGCCCAGCCCCAGCATTTT. Encoded protein: CASSYGAQPQHF.

The chain is built from TRBV7-2 and TRBJ2-1; tentative D call: TRBD1 (6 bases). The CDR3 sequence is 14 residues long. V was trimmed by 0 bases and J by 7 bases, leaving 10 bases between them. Germline assignment: CDR1 SGHTA and CDR2 FQGNSA. CDR3 sequence reads: CASSLAAGANEQFF. In nucleotides, the CDR3 is TGTGCCAGCAGCTTAGCGGCAGGGGCGAATGAGCAGTTCTTC.

This clone has more than one count but fewer than ten. The chain carries TRBV19 and TRBJ1-2; D is perhaps TRBD1 (5 bases). Trimming left V 7 bases short and J 3 bases short, with 12 bases between. This CDR3 region has 13 residues. The germline gives CDR1 LNHDA, CDR2 SQIVND (reference sequence). DNA of the CDR3: TGTGCCAGTATTAAACAGGACCACTATGGCTACACCTTC. Its protein is CASIKQDHYGYTF. The full variable domain, rest sourced from reference TRBV19 and TRBJ1-2, is DGGITQSPKYLFRKEGQNVTLSCEQNLNHDAMYWYRQDPGQGLRLIYYSQIVNDFQKGDIAEGYSVSREKKESFPLTVTSAQKNPTAFYLCASIKQDHYGYTFGSGTRLTVV.

This clone was seen a single time. The chain uses TRBV9 and TRBJ2-5, with TRBD2 matching 9 bases. The tail of the sequence fits TRBJ2-7 better, so the J call may be wrong. Looked up from germline, CDR1 is SGDLS and CDR2 is YYNGEE. There are 14 residues in the CDR3. The CDR3 region is CASSGSGGFYEQYF. CDR3 nucleotide sequence: TGTGCCAGCAGCGGGAGCGGGGGGTTCTACGAGCAGTACTTC.

This clone is medium-sized (0.01 to 0.1%) in the sample. The chain carries TRBV9 and TRBJ2-5; TRBD2 aligns across 8 bases. J lost 1 base, V lost 2 bases, and 7 bases had no gene match. Germline CDR1 reads SGDLS; CDR2 reads YYNGEE. The CDR3 loop spans 16 amino acids. The CDR3 sequence: CASSVRVGTSQETQYF. CDR3 coding DNA: TGTGCCAGCAGCGTTCGAGTGGGGACTAGCCAAGAGACCCAGTACTTC.

The chain has TRBV4-3 and TRBJ1-2; D uncertain. CDR3 length equals 14 residues. V lost 1 base to trimming and J lost 7 bases, with 13 bases between them. CDR1 and CDR2 (germline): LGHNA, YSLEER. The CDR3 spells CASSQAGGGFGYTF. CDR3 nucleotides: TGCGCCAGCAGCCAAGCAGGAGGTGGGTTTGGCTACACCTTC.

This sequence joins TRBV7-2 and TRBJ1-2, with D maybe TRBD1 (6 bases). Germline V gives CDR1 SGHTA, CDR2 FQGNSA. This CDR3 comprises 15 residues. The V end was cut by 5 bases, the J end by 4 bases, with 17 bases between. CDR3 coding DNA: TGTGCCAGCAGCAGAGACCGGACAGCTCGCTATGGCTACACCTTC. It specifies CASSRDRTARYGYTF. Filled out from reference TRBV7-2 and TRBJ1-2, the complete variable domain reads GAGVSQSPSNKVTEKGKDVELRCDPISGHTALYWYRQSLGQGLEFLIYFQGNSAPDKSGLPSDRFSAERTGGSVSTLTIQRTQQEDSAVYLCASSRDRTARYGYTFGSGTRLTVV.

The chain carries TRBV5-1 and TRBJ2-1; TRBD2 matches 12 bases. V shed 0 bases and J 8 bases; nucleotides not matched to a gene: 12. Germline V lookup: CDR1 SGHRS, CDR2 YFSETQ. The CDR3 is 18 residues long. The CDR3 DNA follows: TGCGCCAGCAGCTTGGGAACTAGCGGGGGGATTAAGTTGGATGAGCAGTTCTTC. This sequence encodes CASSLGTSGGIKLDEQFF.

This sequence joins TRBV7-9 and TRBJ1-2, with D unclear. Looked up from germline, CDR1 is SEHNR and CDR2 is FQNEAQ (reference sequence). Trimming removed 5 bases at V and 8 bases at J, with 15 bases between. This CDR3 has 13 amino acids. In nucleotides, the CDR3 is TGTGCCAGCAGCCGGGAGGAGGCGCGCGGCTACACCTTC. This gives the protein CASSREEARGYTF. Looking up the rest from reference TRBV7-9 and TRBJ1-2 gives the full variable domain: DTGVSQNPRHKITKRGQNVTFRCDPISEHNRLYWYRQTLGQGPEFLTYFQNEAQLEKSRLLSDRFSAERPKGSFSTLEIQRTEQGDSAMYLCASSREEARGYTFGSGTRLTVV.